A selection of T cell receptor beta chains follows, all from one sample in a study of cytomegalovirus exposure and HLA in healthy donors. Sequencing used immunoSEQ multiplex PCR; TCRdb keeps in-frame clones, though not all of them. The sample has some 110,000 clones; around 77% are singletons. The sequenced sample was PBMCs. These receptors all come from a man aged 50-59 years in good health and CMV-seropositive. The CDR3 runs from the conserved cysteine through the conserved F or W. The D gene is left open where the match is weak. A clone size is listed for some rows: how often the clone was seen (once, few, many), or a class if it is expanded.

d_gene: TRBD1
v_gene: TRBV4-2
j_gene: TRBJ1-1
abundance: NA
CDR3aa: CASSPAPRTGRSQSTEAFF
CDR3nt: TGTGCCAGCAGTCCAGCCCCCCGGACAGGGAGGTCACAGAGCACTGAAGCTTTCTTT

d_gene: NA
v_gene: TRBV28
j_gene: TRBJ1-2
abundance: NA
CDR3aa: CATDSTPPLGYGYTF
CDR3nt: TGTGCTACGGACAGTACCCCCCCCCTTGGCTATGGCTACACCTTC

d_gene: TRBD2
v_gene: TRBV4-3
j_gene: TRBJ2-7
abundance: once
CDR3aa: CASSQGLAGFYEQYF
CDR3nt: TGCGCCAGCAGCCAGGGACTAGCGGGATTCTACGAGCAGTACTTC

d_gene: NA
v_gene: TRBV5-1
j_gene: TRBJ1-1
abundance: NA
CDR3aa: CASSYITGTNTEAFF
CDR3nt: TGCGCCAGCAGCTACATAACAGGGACGAACACTGAAGCTTTCTTT

d_gene: TRBD1
v_gene: TRBV19
j_gene: TRBJ1-2
abundance: NA
CDR3aa: CASSNRQGDGYTF
CDR3nt: TGTGCCAGTAGTAACCGACAGGGTGATGGCTACACCTTC

d_gene: NA
v_gene: TRBV5-6
j_gene: TRBJ1-1
abundance: NA
CDR3aa: CASSRGSAEAFF
CDR3nt: TGTGCCAGCAGCCGGGGGAGCGCTGAAGCTTTCTTT

d_gene: NA
v_gene: TRBV7-2
j_gene: TRBJ1-5
abundance: NA
CDR3aa: CASSLLRTGNQPQHF
CDR3nt: TGTGCCAGCAGCTTACTGAGGACAGGCAATCAGCCCCAGCATTTT

d_gene: NA
v_gene: TRBV19
j_gene: TRBJ1-1
abundance: NA
CDR3aa: CATQRGDTEAFF
CDR3nt: TGTGCCACCCAGCGGGGTGACACTGAAGCTTTCTTT

d_gene: NA
v_gene: TRBV4-3
j_gene: TRBJ1-2
abundance: once
CDR3aa: CASSQDKIRSPHGYTF
CDR3nt: TGCGCCAGCAGCCAAGATAAGATCCGGAGCCCGCATGGCTACACCTTC

d_gene: NA
v_gene: TRBV7-2
j_gene: TRBJ1-4
abundance: few
CDR3aa: CASSIQAIATNEKLFF
CDR3nt: TGTGCCAGCAGTATCCAGGCAATAGCAACTAATGAAAAACTGTTTTTT

d_gene: TRBD1
v_gene: TRBV6-5
j_gene: TRBJ2-1
abundance: NA
CDR3aa: CASSYLGTALNNEQFF
CDR3nt: TGTGCCAGCAGTTACCTCGGGACAGCACTTAACAATGAGCAGTTCTTC

d_gene: NA
v_gene: TRBV23-1
j_gene: TRBJ1-6
abundance: NA
CDR3aa: CASSQSSSLPPLHF
CDR3nt: TGCGCCAGCAGTCAATCTTCGAGCCTACCACCCCTCCACTTT

d_gene: NA
v_gene: TRBV5-8
j_gene: TRBJ1-1
abundance: NA
CDR3aa: CASSTLDRSAFF
CDR3nt: TGTGCCAGCAGCACGTTGGACAGATCGGCTTTCTTT

d_gene: TRBD1
v_gene: TRBV2
j_gene: TRBJ1-1
abundance: NA
CDR3aa: CASTKTGTNTEAFF
CDR3nt: TGTGCCAGCACCAAGACAGGGACAAACACTGAAGCTTTCTTT

d_gene: TRBD1
v_gene: TRBV5-1
j_gene: TRBJ1-1
abundance: NA
CDR3aa: CASTTGGTEAFF
CDR3nt: TGCGCCAGCACCACAGGGGGCACTGAAGCTTTCTTT

d_gene: TRBD1
v_gene: TRBV19
j_gene: TRBJ1-4
abundance: NA
CDR3aa: CASSTRDRGPAKLFF
CDR3nt: TGTGCCAGTAGTACCCGGGACAGGGGGCCGGCAAAACTGTTTTTT

d_gene: NA
v_gene: TRBV12-1
j_gene: TRBJ2-1
abundance: NA
CDR3aa: CASSYRTSGSFPNEQFF
CDR3nt: TGTGCCAGCAGCTACAGGACTAGCGGGAGTTTTCCCAATGAGCAGTTCTTC

d_gene: NA
v_gene: TRBV18
j_gene: TRBJ2-3
abundance: NA
CDR3aa: CASSLRQRSTDTQYF
CDR3nt: TGTGCCAGCTCACTTCGACAGAGGAGCACAGATACGCAGTATTTT

d_gene: NA
v_gene: TRBV7-8
j_gene: TRBJ1-2
abundance: NA
CDR3aa: CASDRIHTGANYGYTF
CDR3nt: TGTGCCAGCGACCGAATTCACACGGGAGCTAACTATGGCTACACCTTC

d_gene: TRBD2
v_gene: TRBV6-6
j_gene: TRBJ2-7
abundance: NA
CDR3aa: CASSYRTSGAYEQYF
CDR3nt: TGTGCCAGCAGTTACAGGACTAGCGGAGCCTACGAGCAGTACTTC

d_gene: NA
v_gene: TRBV7-2
j_gene: TRBJ1-3
abundance: NA
CDR3aa: CASSLGADRPGNTIYF
CDR3nt: TGTGCCAGCAGCTTAGGCGCGGATAGGCCTGGAAACACCATATATTTT

d_gene: NA
v_gene: TRBV5-4
j_gene: TRBJ2-3
abundance: NA
CDR3aa: CASSTRGRTDTQYF
CDR3nt: TGTGCCAGCAGCACCAGGGGCCGCACAGATACGCAGTATTTT

d_gene: TRBD2
v_gene: TRBV11-3
j_gene: TRBJ2-2
abundance: few
CDR3aa: CASSPGGRNTGELFF
CDR3nt: TGTGCCAGCAGCCCGGGCGGGAGGAACACCGGGGAGCTGTTTTTT

d_gene: TRBD1
v_gene: TRBV5-6
j_gene: TRBJ2-6
abundance: NA
CDR3aa: CASRGQSSGANVLTF
CDR3nt: TGTGCCAGCAGGGGACAGAGCTCTGGGGCCAACGTCCTGACTTTC

d_gene: TRBD2
v_gene: TRBV4-2
j_gene: TRBJ2-3
abundance: NA
CDR3aa: CASSHPPPTSGRSTDTQYF
CDR3nt: TGTGCCAGCAGCCATCCCCCCCCCACTAGCGGGAGAAGCACAGATACGCAGTATTTT

d_gene: NA
v_gene: TRBV5-1
j_gene: TRBJ2-1
abundance: NA
CDR3aa: CASSRENLFGNEQFF
CDR3nt: TGCGCCAGCAGCCGGGAGAATTTGTTCGGCAATGAGCAGTTCTTC

d_gene: TRBD1
v_gene: TRBV9
j_gene: TRBJ1-1
abundance: once
CDR3aa: CASSVGTVNTEAFF
CDR3nt: TGTGCCAGCAGCGTCGGGACAGTGAACACTGAAGCTTTCTTT

d_gene: TRBD2
v_gene: TRBV19
j_gene: TRBJ2-1
abundance: NA
CDR3aa: CASSSGLAGGHNLF
CDR3nt: TGTGCCAGTAGTAGCGGACTAGCGGGGGGGCACAATCTCTTC

d_gene: TRBD1
v_gene: TRBV18
j_gene: TRBJ1-5
abundance: few
CDR3aa: CASSQQDRGLSGQPQHF
CDR3nt: TGTGCCAGCTCACAACAAGACAGGGGTCTTTCAGGTCAGCCCCAGCATTTT

d_gene: NA
v_gene: TRBV30
j_gene: TRBJ1-2
abundance: NA
CDR3aa: CAWAQEGFYGYTF
CDR3nt: TGTGCCTGGGCCCAAGAGGGATTCTATGGCTACACCTTC

d_gene: TRBD1
v_gene: TRBV5-1
j_gene: TRBJ2-3
abundance: NA
CDR3aa: CASSLLGQGSGTDTQYF
CDR3nt: TGCGCCAGCAGCTTGTTGGGACAGGGTTCTGGAACGGATACGCAGTATTTT

d_gene: NA
v_gene: TRBV5-6
j_gene: TRBJ2-1
abundance: NA
CDR3aa: CASSLDRYLGAGKDEQFF
CDR3nt: TGTGCCAGCAGCTTGGATCGGTATTTAGGGGCGGGAAAGGATGAGCAGTTCTTC

d_gene: NA
v_gene: TRBV6-1
j_gene: TRBJ1-3
abundance: once
CDR3aa: CASRGDSGNTIYF
CDR3nt: TGTGCCAGCCGGGGGGACTCTGGAAACACCATATATTTT

d_gene: TRBD1
v_gene: TRBV5-1
j_gene: TRBJ1-4
abundance: NA
CDR3aa: CASSPGQKNEKLFF
CDR3nt: TGCGCCAGCAGCCCGGGACAGAAAAATGAAAAACTGTTTTTT

d_gene: TRBD2
v_gene: TRBV6-1
j_gene: TRBJ2-1
abundance: few
CDR3aa: CASSGYSGGGSYNEQFF
CDR3nt: TGTGCCAGCAGTGGATACAGCGGGGGAGGCTCCTACAATGAGCAGTTCTTC

d_gene: NA
v_gene: TRBV5-1
j_gene: TRBJ1-1
abundance: NA
CDR3aa: CASSLRQGGFNTEAFF
CDR3nt: TGCGCCAGCAGCTTGAGGCAGGGAGGATTTAACACTGAAGCTTTCTTT

d_gene: TRBD1
v_gene: TRBV5-1
j_gene: TRBJ1-1
abundance: NA
CDR3aa: CASRYRQGMSTEAFF
CDR3nt: TGCGCCAGCAGATACCGACAGGGTATGAGCACTGAAGCTTTCTTT

d_gene: TRBD1
v_gene: TRBV6-1
j_gene: TRBJ2-3
abundance: NA
CDR3aa: CASNGQGMDTQYF
CDR3nt: TGTGCCAGCAACGGACAGGGGATGGATACGCAGTATTTT

d_gene: NA
v_gene: TRBV4-1
j_gene: TRBJ1-5
abundance: NA
CDR3aa: CASSQGASQPQHF
CDR3nt: TGCGCCAGCAGCCAAGGTGCGAGTCAGCCCCAGCATTTT

d_gene: TRBD2
v_gene: TRBV7-9
j_gene: TRBJ2-7
abundance: NA
CDR3aa: CASSSPGRAGAGEQYF
CDR3nt: TGTGCCAGCAGCTCCCCAGGGCGAGCGGGAGCGGGCGAGCAGTACTTC

d_gene: TRBD1
v_gene: TRBV2
j_gene: TRBJ2-7
abundance: NA
CDR3aa: CASGQVHSYEQYF
CDR3nt: TGTGCCAGCGGACAGGTACACTCCTACGAGCAGTACTTC

d_gene: NA
v_gene: TRBV6-1
j_gene: TRBJ1-1
abundance: NA
CDR3aa: CASSEAGGWGAFF
CDR3nt: TGTGCCAGCAGTGAAGCAGGGGGTTGGGGAGCTTTCTTT

d_gene: NA
v_gene: TRBV5-4
j_gene: TRBJ1-2
abundance: NA
CDR3aa: CASSLPGRGGGYTF
CDR3nt: TGTGCCAGCAGCCTTCCAGGGAGGGGTGGTGGCTACACCTTC

d_gene: TRBD1
v_gene: TRBV4-3
j_gene: TRBJ2-5
abundance: NA
CDR3aa: CASSLGTGGAETQYF
CDR3nt: TGCGCCAGCAGCCTAGGGACAGGGGGCGCGGAGACCCAGTACTTC

d_gene: NA
v_gene: TRBV4-1
j_gene: TRBJ1-2
abundance: NA
CDR3aa: CASRLSMGLGNYGYTF
CDR3nt: TGCGCCAGCAGACTCTCTATGGGGCTGGGGAACTATGGCTACACCTTC

d_gene: TRBD2
v_gene: TRBV5-1
j_gene: TRBJ2-1
abundance: NA
CDR3aa: CASRTSGGNEQFF
CDR3nt: TGCGCCAGCAGGACTAGCGGGGGCAATGAGCAGTTCTTC

d_gene: NA
v_gene: TRBV19
j_gene: TRBJ1-1
abundance: few
CDR3aa: CASSMTVNTEAFF
CDR3nt: TGTGCCAGTAGTATGACAGTGAACACTGAAGCTTTCTTT

d_gene: TRBD1
v_gene: TRBV4-1
j_gene: TRBJ2-1
abundance: few
CDR3aa: CASSQTPGQGKGRQFF
CDR3nt: TGCGCCAGCAGCCAGACACCGGGACAGGGGAAGGGGAGGCAGTTCTTC

d_gene: TRBD1
v_gene: TRBV6-5
j_gene: TRBJ1-6
abundance: NA
CDR3aa: CASSYRGNNSPLHF
CDR3nt: TGTGCCAGCTCATACAGGGGGAATAATTCACCCCTCCACTTT

d_gene: TRBD2
v_gene: TRBV4-2
j_gene: TRBJ2-4
abundance: NA
CDR3aa: CASSQWTSGRGAKNIQYF
CDR3nt: TGTGCCAGCAGCCAGTGGACTAGCGGGAGAGGAGCCAAAAACATTCAGTACTTC

d_gene: NA
v_gene: TRBV6-1
j_gene: TRBJ1-6
abundance: NA
CDR3aa: CASSEAPTGRNSPLHF
CDR3nt: TGTGCCAGCAGTGAAGCGCCTACAGGGCGGAATTCACCCCTCCACTTT

d_gene: TRBD1
v_gene: TRBV29-1
j_gene: TRBJ2-3
abundance: NA
CDR3aa: CSVERTGLTDTQYF
CDR3nt: TGCAGCGTTGAGAGGACAGGCCTCACAGATACGCAGTATTTT

d_gene: TRBD1
v_gene: TRBV29-1
j_gene: TRBJ2-2
abundance: few
CDR3aa: CSVPGRGRHGELFF
CDR3nt: TGCAGCGTCCCTGGCAGGGGGCGCCACGGGGAGCTGTTTTTT

d_gene: NA
v_gene: TRBV7-9
j_gene: TRBJ2-5
abundance: once
CDR3aa: CASTTGTTFETQYF
CDR3nt: TGTGCCAGCACCACCGGGACAACTTTTGAGACCCAGTACTTC

d_gene: NA
v_gene: TRBV5-1
j_gene: TRBJ1-2
abundance: NA
CDR3aa: CASSLWLDSDGYTF
CDR3nt: TGCGCCAGCAGCTTGTGGCTGGACAGTGACGGCTACACCTTC

d_gene: NA
v_gene: TRBV28
j_gene: TRBJ1-1
abundance: NA
CDR3aa: CASRQSLNTEAFF
CDR3nt: TGTGCCAGCAGACAGAGCTTGAACACTGAAGCTTTCTTT

d_gene: NA
v_gene: TRBV18
j_gene: TRBJ2-3
abundance: NA
CDR3aa: CASSPPSRGTDTQYF
CDR3nt: TGTGCCAGCTCACCTCCGTCGCGAGGCACAGATACGCAGTATTTT